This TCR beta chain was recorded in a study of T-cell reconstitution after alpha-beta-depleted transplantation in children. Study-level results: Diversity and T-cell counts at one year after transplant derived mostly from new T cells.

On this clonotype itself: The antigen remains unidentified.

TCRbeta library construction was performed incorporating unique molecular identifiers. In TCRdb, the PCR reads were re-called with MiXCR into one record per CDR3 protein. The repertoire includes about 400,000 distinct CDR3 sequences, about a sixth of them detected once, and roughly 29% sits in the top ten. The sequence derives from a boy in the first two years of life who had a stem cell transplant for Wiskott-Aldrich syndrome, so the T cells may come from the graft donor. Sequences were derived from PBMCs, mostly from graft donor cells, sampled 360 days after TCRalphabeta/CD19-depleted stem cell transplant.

The CDR3 protein is CASSPPDKTEQYF. CDR3 DNA sequence: TGTGCCAGCTCACCACCAGATAAAACAGAGCAGTACTTC. The V gene is TRBV18, the J gene TRBJ2-7, with D unclear. Germline values: CDR1 KGHSH, CDR2 LQKENI. The CDR3 has 13 residues. The V end was cut by 0 bases, the J end by 7 bases, with 10 bases between.